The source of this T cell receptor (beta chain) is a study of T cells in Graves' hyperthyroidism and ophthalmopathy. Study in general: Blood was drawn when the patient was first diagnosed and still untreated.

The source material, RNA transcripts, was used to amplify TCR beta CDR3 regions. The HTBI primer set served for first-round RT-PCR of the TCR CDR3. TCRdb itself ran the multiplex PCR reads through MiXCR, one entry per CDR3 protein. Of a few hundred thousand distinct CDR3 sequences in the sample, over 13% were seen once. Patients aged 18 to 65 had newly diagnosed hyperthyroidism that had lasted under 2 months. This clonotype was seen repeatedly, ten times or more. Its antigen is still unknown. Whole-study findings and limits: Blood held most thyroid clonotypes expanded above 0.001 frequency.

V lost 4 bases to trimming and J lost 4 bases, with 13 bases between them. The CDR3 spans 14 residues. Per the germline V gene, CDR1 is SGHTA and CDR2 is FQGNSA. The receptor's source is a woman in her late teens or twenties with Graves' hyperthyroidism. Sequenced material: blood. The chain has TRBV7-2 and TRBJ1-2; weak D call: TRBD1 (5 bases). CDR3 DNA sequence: TGTGCCAGCAGCTACCTTGGGAGGGGCTATGGCTACACCTTC. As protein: CASSYLGRGYGYTF.